Following are 8 T cell receptor beta chains from one sample sequenced in a study of control samples from healthy donors and cancer patients. TCRdb's copy holds only in-frame clones and misses some; the assay was immunoSEQ multiplex PCR. This table has about 100,000 clones, about 91% appearing once. Sequenced sample: blood. Every receptor here comes from a woman aged 18 to 35 in good health.

The chain has TRBV24-1 and TRBJ2-1; 7 bases are shared with TRBD1. Germline V gives CDR1 KGHDR, CDR2 SFDVKD. V lost 4 bases to trimming and J lost 0 bases; unmatched junction nucleotides: 5. The length of the CDR3 is 16 residues. This chain's CDR3 is CATSDRTGDSYNEQFF. CDR3 nucleotides: TGTGCCACCAGTGACCGTACAGGGGACTCCTACAATGAGCAGTTCTTC.

This chain uses TRBV5-1 with TRBJ1-1, with D unresolved. V was shortened by 1 base and J by 1 base, with 5 bases between the two germline ends. Germline CDR1 and CDR2: SGHRS and YFSETQ. The CDR3 consists of 13 residues. DNA of the CDR3: TGCGCCAGCAGCTTGTCCCCGAACACTGAAGCTTTCTTT. Its protein is CASSLSPNTEAFF.

The chain carries TRBV30 and TRBJ1-3, with D unclear. Trimming left V 1 base short and J 0 bases short, with 10 bases between. The V gene's germline CDR1 is GTSNPN and CDR2 SVGIG (reference sequence). The CDR3 is made up of 15 amino acids. DNA of the CDR3: TGTGCCTGGAGTGGACACCCACACTCTGGAAACACCATATATTTT. This gives the protein CAWSGHPHSGNTIYF.

The CDR3 region is CANFGTSGSDYNYEQYF. CDR3 DNA sequence: TGCGCCAACTTCGGGACTAGCGGGAGCGACTATAACTACGAGCAGTACTTC. The rearrangement uses TRBV10-1 and TRBJ2-7, with 14 nucleotides matching TRBD2. This CDR3 comprises 17 residues. Trimming took 10 bases from V and 3 from J; bases not matched to a gene: 14. Germline V lookup: CDR1 WNHNN, CDR2 SYGVQD (reference sequence).

CDR3 bases: TGTGCCTGGGCGACTAGAATTGGGTACCAAGAGACCCAGTACTTC. This encodes CAWATRIGYQETQYF. This chain joins TRBV30 and TRBJ2-5, with D tentatively TRBD2 (6 bases). The CDR3 is 15 amino acids. With 5 bases removed from V and 0 bases from J, the gap between germline ends came to 16 bases. Germline values: CDR1 GTSNPN, CDR2 SVGIG (reference sequence).

The genes are TRBV15 and TRBJ1-5; 9 positions agree with TRBD1. The CDR3 is made up of 16 amino acids. CDR1 is LNHNV, CDR2 YYDKDF, per germline (reference sequence). Germline trimming cut 3 bases from V and 7 bases from J; bases unmatched to any gene: 10. CDR3 nucleotides: TGTGCCACCAGCAGGGAGGAGGACAGGGGCATCCAGCCCCAGCATTTT. This sequence encodes CATSREEDRGIQPQHF.

The chain recombines TRBV6-5 with TRBJ1-4; D is uncertain. Trimming pared 0 bases from V and 7 bases from J, leaving 12 bases between. Germline V CDR1 and CDR2: MNHEY, SVGAGI. The CDR3 extends over 15 amino acids. CDR3 sequence (DNA): TGTGCCAGCAGTTACTCGGCGGCACGCCTTGAAAAACTGTTTTTT. The encoded protein is CASSYSAARLEKLFF.

The V and J genes are TRBV4-1 and TRBJ2-7, with a possible D match to TRBD1 (5 bases). Germline V lookup: CDR1 MGHRA, CDR2 YSYEKL. This CDR3 is 14 amino acids long. V dropped 1 base and J dropped 1 base, with 8 bases sitting between them. The DNA of the CDR3 is TGCGCCAGCAGCCAAGGAGCAGGGTCCTACGAGCAGTACTTC. It encodes CASSQGAGSYEQYF.